These T cell receptor beta chains were read from a single sample in a study of blood T cell repertoires in COVID-19. Profiled with immunoSEQ multiplex PCR; TCRdb holds only in-frame clones, not every one. Among hundreds of thousands of clones listed, around 80% were seen once. The sequencing sample was made of PBMCs or T cells enriched from blood (not recorded which). Receptor source: a man in his forties who had been exposed to COVID-19. Both conserved end residues are part of each CDR3. Clone size, where shown, is once, few, many, or a class for clones that have expanded.

v_call	j_call	clone_size	cdr3_aa
TRBV28	TRBJ2-7	-	CASSYPDRGAYEQYF
TRBV18	TRBJ1-4	-	CASSPPGNEKLFF
TRBV6-5	TRBJ2-1	-	CASSSSLWNEQFF
TRBV10-3	TRBJ1-3	-	CATNIRPREDSGNTIYF
TRBV30	TRBJ1-3	-	CAWSVRRDSGNTIYF
TRBV6-5	TRBJ2-7	-	CASILLGREQYF
TRBV4-1	TRBJ2-7	few	CASSQFVGTGSYEQYF
TRBV29-1	TRBJ2-1	-	CSVEAGAGYNEQFF
TRBV20-1	TRBJ2-1	once	CSASRPGLGGNGNEQFF
TRBV11-1	TRBJ2-1	-	CASSFTSGKDNEQFF
TRBV5-1	TRBJ2-2	once	CASSLGLAGVGTGELFF
TRBV7-3	TRBJ2-2	few	CASSLQGTTGELFF
TRBV27	TRBJ2-2	-	CASRRLLRTGGNTGELFF
TRBV7-6	TRBJ2-3	few	CASTPQAGERSDTQYF
TRBV6-5	TRBJ2-5	-	CASSSNSETQYF
TRBV7-8	TRBJ1-5	-	CASSLRPQGLSGNQPQHF
TRBV12-3/TRBV12-4	TRBJ2-7	-	CASSRELSYEQYF